The rows below give T cell receptor beta chains drawn from one sample of a study of brain T cells in children with intractable seizures. Method: immunoSEQ multiplex PCR; TCRdb's copy keeps in-frame clones and lacks some. The sample contains 60,000 to 65,000 clones, 90% to 96% of which appear only once. The input for sequencing was peripheral blood, taken at surgery. These receptors all stem from a boy under three years old with focal cortical dysplasia and intractable seizures. CDR3s include the opening cysteine and the closing phenylalanine or tryptophan. Fields, in order: J gene, clone size, V gene, D gene, CDR3 DNA, CDR3 protein. D genes are given only for firm matches. Clone size is given for some rows only: seen once, a few or many times, or a class if the clone is expanded.

j_call: TRBJ2-3
clone_size: -
v_call: TRBV7-2
d_call: TRBD2
cdr3_nt: TGTGCCAGCAGCTTATACGGGGGGGGAGGTACGCAGTATTTT
cdr3_aa: CASSLYGGGGTQYF

j_call: TRBJ2-4
clone_size: -
v_call: TRBV11-2
d_call: TRBD1
cdr3_nt: TGTGCCAGCAGCTTGGGGACAGGGGAGGCCATTCAGTACTTC
cdr3_aa: CASSLGTGEAIQYF

j_call: TRBJ2-7
clone_size: few
v_call: TRBV7-9
d_call: TRBD2
cdr3_nt: TGTGCCAGCCTAGGACTAGCGGGGAAACAGAATCGCTACGAGCAGTACTTC
cdr3_aa: CASLGLAGKQNRYEQYF

j_call: TRBJ2-7
clone_size: -
v_call: TRBV5-1
d_call: TRBD1
cdr3_nt: TGCGCCAGCAGCTGGACAGGGGGCGACGAGCAGTACTTC
cdr3_aa: CASSWTGGDEQYF

j_call: TRBJ1-2
clone_size: once
v_call: TRBV5-1
d_call: -
cdr3_nt: TGCGCCAGCAGCTTGGTCCCCTGGGGACAATACTATGGCTACACCTTC
cdr3_aa: CASSLVPWGQYYGYTF

j_call: TRBJ2-7
clone_size: -
v_call: TRBV6-5
d_call: TRBD1
cdr3_nt: TGTGCCAGCAGTCCAGGGGGTGGCCCTGGGTACGAGCAGTACTTC
cdr3_aa: CASSPGGGPGYEQYF

j_call: TRBJ1-6
clone_size: once
v_call: TRBV5-8
d_call: TRBD1
cdr3_nt: TGTGCCAGCAGCTTCGGGACAGGGGGTTATAATTCACCCCTCCACTTT
cdr3_aa: CASSFGTGGYNSPLHF

j_call: TRBJ2-4
clone_size: -
v_call: TRBV5-1
d_call: -
cdr3_nt: TGCGCCAGCAGCTTGGTGGGGCTAGCCAAAAACATTCAGTACTTC
cdr3_aa: CASSLVGLAKNIQYF

j_call: TRBJ2-7
clone_size: -
v_call: TRBV3-1/TRBV3-2
d_call: TRBD2
cdr3_nt: TGTGCCAGCAGCCAAGACGTCGGACTAGCGGGGGGTCCGACCTACGAGCAGTACTTC
cdr3_aa: CASSQDVGLAGGPTYEQYF

j_call: TRBJ2-2
clone_size: few
v_call: TRBV5-4
d_call: TRBD1
cdr3_nt: TGTGCCAGCAGGAGGGGGACAGCCGGGGAGCTGTTTTTT
cdr3_aa: CASRRGTAGELFF

j_call: TRBJ1-2
clone_size: -
v_call: TRBV28
d_call: TRBD1
cdr3_nt: TGTGCCAGCAGACAATTCCCCCTCCAGACAGGGGAACATGGCTACACCTTC
cdr3_aa: CASRQFPLQTGEHGYTF

j_call: TRBJ1-2
clone_size: few
v_call: TRBV5-4
d_call: -
cdr3_nt: TGTGCCAGCAGCCCGACAGTGGGGGCCCTTTCATATGGCTACACCTTC
cdr3_aa: CASSPTVGALSYGYTF

j_call: TRBJ2-6
clone_size: -
v_call: TRBV4-2
d_call: -
cdr3_nt: TGTGCCAGCAGCCAGGGGGCTGGGGCCAACGTCCTGACTTTC
cdr3_aa: CASSQGAGANVLTF

j_call: TRBJ2-5
clone_size: once
v_call: TRBV9
d_call: -
cdr3_nt: TGTGCCAGCACCGTTAGCGGAGATGCGGAGACCCAGTACTTC
cdr3_aa: CASTVSGDAETQYF

j_call: TRBJ2-7
clone_size: once
v_call: TRBV20-1
d_call: -
cdr3_nt: TGCAGTGCTGGTGACTACGAGCAGTACTTC
cdr3_aa: CSAGDYEQYF

j_call: TRBJ1-5
clone_size: once
v_call: TRBV4-2
d_call: -
cdr3_nt: TGTGCCAGCAGCCCCCCAGGGGAGGGAAATCAGCCCCAGCATTTT
cdr3_aa: CASSPPGEGNQPQHF

j_call: TRBJ2-1
clone_size: once
v_call: TRBV3-1/TRBV3-2
d_call: TRBD1
cdr3_nt: TGTGCCAGCAGCCTAAGGACAGGGGATTCCTACAATGAGCAGTTCTTC
cdr3_aa: CASSLRTGDSYNEQFF

j_call: TRBJ1-1
clone_size: once
v_call: TRBV29-1
d_call: TRBD1
cdr3_nt: TGCAGCGTTGTTACGGAGGGGACAGGGGCCCTTGAAGCTTTCTTT
cdr3_aa: CSVVTEGTGALEAFF

j_call: TRBJ2-5
clone_size: -
v_call: TRBV7-8
d_call: TRBD2
cdr3_nt: TGTGCCAGCAGCCAGCGACTAGCGGCCCTTCTTGAGACCCAGTACTTC
cdr3_aa: CASSQRLAALLETQYF

j_call: TRBJ2-5
clone_size: once
v_call: TRBV4-3
d_call: -
cdr3_nt: TGCGCCAGCAGCCAAGACGGTTTAGTCAGGGGGGAAGAGACCCAGTACTTC
cdr3_aa: CASSQDGLVRGEETQYF

j_call: TRBJ2-1
clone_size: -
v_call: TRBV6-5
d_call: TRBD1
cdr3_nt: TGTGCCAGCAGTTGGGGACAGTACAATGAGCAGTTCTTC
cdr3_aa: CASSWGQYNEQFF

j_call: TRBJ1-6
clone_size: once
v_call: TRBV2
d_call: TRBD1
cdr3_nt: TGTGCCAGGGGCTGCCAGGGGGATTCACCCCTCCACTTT
cdr3_aa: CARGCQGDSPLHF

j_call: TRBJ2-1
clone_size: -
v_call: TRBV7-6
d_call: TRBD1
cdr3_nt: TGTGCCAGCAGCACATCGTCGGACAGGGGAGTCTATGAGCAGTTCTTC
cdr3_aa: CASSTSSDRGVYEQFF

j_call: TRBJ1-1
clone_size: once
v_call: TRBV7-2
d_call: -
cdr3_nt: TGTGCCAGCAGCTTTTTCGCACTTGAAGCTTTCTTT
cdr3_aa: CASSFFALEAFF

j_call: TRBJ2-2
clone_size: -
v_call: TRBV7-8
d_call: TRBD1
cdr3_nt: TGTGCCAGCAGCTCCTTCCGGGACAGGGTGGACACCGGGGAGCTGTTTTTT
cdr3_aa: CASSSFRDRVDTGELFF

j_call: TRBJ1-1
clone_size: -
v_call: TRBV9
d_call: -
cdr3_nt: TGTGCCAGCAGCCGGGACCCAGGCAACACTGAAGCTTTCTTT
cdr3_aa: CASSRDPGNTEAFF

j_call: TRBJ2-7
clone_size: few
v_call: TRBV7-9
d_call: TRBD1
cdr3_nt: TGTGCCAGCAGCTTAATATTAGGACAGGGGGAATACGAGCAGTACTTC
cdr3_aa: CASSLILGQGEYEQYF

j_call: TRBJ2-2
clone_size: -
v_call: TRBV6-5
d_call: -
cdr3_nt: TGTGCCAGCAGCCGCTCGATCACCGGGGAGCTGTTTTTT
cdr3_aa: CASSRSITGELFF

j_call: TRBJ1-6
clone_size: -
v_call: TRBV5-1
d_call: -
cdr3_nt: TGCGCCAGCAGCTTGGAGGGCGCTTATAATTCACCCCTCCACTTT
cdr3_aa: CASSLEGAYNSPLHF

j_call: TRBJ1-2
clone_size: -
v_call: TRBV12-3/TRBV12-4
d_call: TRBD1
cdr3_nt: TGTGCCAGCAGAGGGATTCAGGGGGCTGGCTACACCTTC
cdr3_aa: CASRGIQGAGYTF

j_call: TRBJ2-3
clone_size: -
v_call: TRBV27
d_call: -
cdr3_nt: TGTGCCAGCAGTTTATTTCTAGCAGATACGCAGTATTTT
cdr3_aa: CASSLFLADTQYF

j_call: TRBJ2-7
clone_size: -
v_call: TRBV6-2/TRBV6-3
d_call: -
cdr3_nt: TGTGCCAGCAGTTACTCCCGACACTACGAGCAGTACTTC
cdr3_aa: CASSYSRHYEQYF

j_call: TRBJ2-1
clone_size: once
v_call: TRBV6-5
d_call: -
cdr3_nt: TGTGCCAGCAACCGAGGGGAGCGTGGGAATGAGCAGTTCTTC
cdr3_aa: CASNRGERGNEQFF

j_call: TRBJ2-7
clone_size: -
v_call: TRBV5-4
d_call: TRBD1
cdr3_nt: TGTGCCAGCAGGTCGACAGGGGGCCTACCCTACGAGCAGTACTTC
cdr3_aa: CASRSTGGLPYEQYF

j_call: TRBJ2-7
clone_size: -
v_call: TRBV28
d_call: TRBD1
cdr3_nt: TGTGCCAGCAGTCGTAACAGGGGTAATTCGTACGAGCAGTACTTC
cdr3_aa: CASSRNRGNSYEQYF

j_call: TRBJ2-1
clone_size: -
v_call: TRBV6-5
d_call: TRBD2
cdr3_nt: TGTGCCAGCAGCCCGGGACTAGGGCAGTTCTTC
cdr3_aa: CASSPGLGQFF

j_call: TRBJ2-1
clone_size: -
v_call: TRBV19
d_call: TRBD2
cdr3_nt: TGTGCCAGTAGTTCCCGACTAGCGGGAGGGCCTAATGAGCAGTTCTTC
cdr3_aa: CASSSRLAGGPNEQFF

j_call: TRBJ2-1
clone_size: -
v_call: TRBV6-5
d_call: -
cdr3_nt: TGTGCCAGCAGAACTCTAGCAGGCGGTGAGCAGTTCTTC
cdr3_aa: CASRTLAGGEQFF

j_call: TRBJ2-4
clone_size: -
v_call: TRBV12-3/TRBV12-4
d_call: -
cdr3_nt: TGTGCCAGCAGTGAACTAGAAGGGATTCAGTACTTC
cdr3_aa: CASSELEGIQYF

j_call: TRBJ1-2
clone_size: -
v_call: TRBV10-3
d_call: -
cdr3_nt: TGTGCCATCAGTGGGGACACCACTAACTATGGCTACACCTTC
cdr3_aa: CAISGDTTNYGYTF